This T cell receptor (beta chain) was sequenced in a study of metastatic and nonmetastatic thyroid tumors. Study overall: Repertoires were compared across blood and tumor or nodule tissue from malignant and benign thyroid patients.

From germline, CDR1 is GTSNPN and CDR2 SVGIG (reference sequence). With 2 bases removed from V and 13 bases from J, the gap between germline ends came to 24 bases. The CDR3 runs 15 residues. Study processing details: Differences in CDR3 between clinicopathological groups were drawn on to build a classifier intended to discriminate distant-metastatic papillary thyroid cancer patients. With MiXCR, TCRdb called clones anew from the PCR reads. The V and J calls here are based on TCRdb, not the publication. The repertoire consists of about 40,000 clones, with less than 20% occurring once and the leading ten covering 3.5% to 4%. Every patient underwent thyroid surgery untreated.

The source is a female donor with papillary thyroid cancer or a benign thyroid nodule (not recorded which). Some clones in this sample may be carry-over from other donors' samples. The J gene is TRBJ2-1, the V gene TRBV30; D unclear. Source material: blood. This CDR3 is CAWSMVGMVSLDQFF. CDR3 coding DNA: TGTGCCTGGAGTATGGTAGGGATGGTCTCTCTGGATCAGTTCTTC.